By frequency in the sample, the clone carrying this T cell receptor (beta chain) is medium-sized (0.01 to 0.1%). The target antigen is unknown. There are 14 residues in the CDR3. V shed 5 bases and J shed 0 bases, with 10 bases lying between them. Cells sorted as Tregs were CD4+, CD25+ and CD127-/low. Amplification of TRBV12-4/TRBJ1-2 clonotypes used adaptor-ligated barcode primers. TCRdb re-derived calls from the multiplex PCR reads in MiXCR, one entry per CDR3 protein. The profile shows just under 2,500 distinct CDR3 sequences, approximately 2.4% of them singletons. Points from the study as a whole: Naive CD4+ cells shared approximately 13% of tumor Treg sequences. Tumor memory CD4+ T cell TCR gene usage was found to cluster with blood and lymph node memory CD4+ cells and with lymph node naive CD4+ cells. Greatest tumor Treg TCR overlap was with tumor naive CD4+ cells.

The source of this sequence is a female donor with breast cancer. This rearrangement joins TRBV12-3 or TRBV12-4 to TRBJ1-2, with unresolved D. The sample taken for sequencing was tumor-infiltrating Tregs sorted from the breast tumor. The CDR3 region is CASSVQLANYGYTF. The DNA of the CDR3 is TGTGCCAGCAGTGTACAGCTAGCTAACTATGGCTACACCTTC.